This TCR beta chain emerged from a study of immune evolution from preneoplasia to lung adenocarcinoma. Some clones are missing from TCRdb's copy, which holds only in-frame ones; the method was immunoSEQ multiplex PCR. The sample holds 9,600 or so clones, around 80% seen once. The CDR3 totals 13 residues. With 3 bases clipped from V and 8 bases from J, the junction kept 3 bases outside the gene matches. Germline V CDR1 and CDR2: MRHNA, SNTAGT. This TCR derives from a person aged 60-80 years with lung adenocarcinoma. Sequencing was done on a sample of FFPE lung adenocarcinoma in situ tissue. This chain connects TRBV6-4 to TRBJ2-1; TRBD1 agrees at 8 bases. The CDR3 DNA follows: TGTGCCAGCAGTGAGCAGGGGGCAGATGAGCAGTTCTTC. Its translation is CASSEQGADEQFF.